This T cell receptor beta chain is drawn from a study of cytomegalovirus exposure and HLA in healthy donors. Study-wide results and limits: Earlier findings revealed that most TCR beta V segments proved productive either about 90% or about 30% of the time. Prediction of most subjects' HLA-A and HLA-B alleles by TCR beta sequences was reportedly accurate. Analysis performed later found 16,951 TCR beta sequences associated with HLA alleles at 0.05 false discovery rate. There were some public TCRs occurring in many donors, but most TCR sequences were rare.

This clone appeared a few times. Its antigen is unidentified. The primer mix had 60 Vbeta and 13 Jbeta primers. Assay: immunoSEQ multiplex PCR; the TCRdb copy retains only in-frame clones and omits some. This repertoire shows about 200,000 clones, roughly 85% found once; its top ten account for 4% to 4.5%. V was pared by 2 bases and J by 6 bases, with 4 bases of the junction left unmatched. The CDR3 length is 14 residues. In germline, CDR1 is SGHTA, CDR2 FQGNSA. The sequence derives from a woman aged 25-40 years in good health and CMV-seropositive. This chain uses TRBV7-2 with TRBJ1-1; 9 bases line up with TRBD1. The sequencing sample was made of PBMCs. The CDR3 sequence: CASSLLDRGSEAFF. CDR3 bases: TGTGCCAGCAGCTTATTGGACAGGGGCTCTGAAGCTTTCTTT.